The 5 T cell receptor beta chains below were found in one sample sequenced in a study of blood T cell repertoires in COVID-19. Sequencing used immunoSEQ multiplex PCR; TCRdb keeps in-frame clones, though not all of them. The sample lists tens of thousands of clones; roughly 84% were seen once. The source material was peripheral blood. These receptors all come from a woman aged 55 to 70 with acute or convalescent COVID-19.

The chain combines TRBV24-1 with TRBJ2-1; no definite D call. Between the trimmed V and J ends, which lost 3 bases and 6 bases, there was a span of 17 bases. The CDR3 is 16 amino acids. Germline CDR1 is KGHDR and CDR2 is SFDVKD. CDR3 amino acids: CATSDHRRHVGNEQFF. The CDR3, as DNA: TGTGCCACCAGTGATCACCGGCGGCATGTGGGCAATGAGCAGTTCTTC.

This clone came up a few times. This same CDR3 is encoded by further DNA sequences in the sample. The V gene is TRBV19, the J gene TRBJ1-5; no clear D. V shed 3 bases and J shed 0 bases, with 9 bases lying between them. This CDR3 spans 15 amino acids. The germline CDR1 and CDR2 sequences are LNHDA and SQIVND (reference sequence). CDR3 DNA sequence: TGTGCCAGTAGTATTTCGGACTATAGCAATCAGCCCCAGCATTTT. It encodes CASSISDYSNQPQHF.

The chain joins TRBV12-3 or TRBV12-4 to TRBJ1-3; TRBD1 is a possible D gene (5 bases). V was shortened by 9 bases and J by 15 bases, with 21 bases between the two germline ends. The CDR3 is 12 residues long. CDR3 amino acids: CASQRGVQGGYF. DNA of the CDR3: TGTGCCAGTCAACGGGGGGTGCAGGGAGGATATTTT.

The genes are TRBV5-3 and TRBJ2-1; 12 bases agree with TRBD2. TRBV5-3 is marked as an open reading frame, function uncertain. The V and J ends lost 4 bases and 5 bases, in that order; junction bases with no gene match: 4. The CDR3 sequence is 15 residues long. CDR3: CARSVLAGGDNEQFF. The CDR3 region has the DNA TGTGCCAGAAGCGTACTAGCGGGGGGAGACAATGAGCAGTTCTTC.

The J gene is TRBJ2-5, the V gene TRBV11-1, with TRBD2 matching over 8 bases. Trimming at V came to 5 bases and at J to 5 bases, leaving 7 bases not matched to a gene. The CDR3 has 14 amino acids. Germline V lookup: CDR1 SGHAT, CDR2 FQDESV (reference sequence). This CDR3 reads CASSNRGGRETQYF. CDR3 coding DNA: TGTGCCAGCAGCAACCGGGGGGGCCGGGAGACCCAGTACTTC.